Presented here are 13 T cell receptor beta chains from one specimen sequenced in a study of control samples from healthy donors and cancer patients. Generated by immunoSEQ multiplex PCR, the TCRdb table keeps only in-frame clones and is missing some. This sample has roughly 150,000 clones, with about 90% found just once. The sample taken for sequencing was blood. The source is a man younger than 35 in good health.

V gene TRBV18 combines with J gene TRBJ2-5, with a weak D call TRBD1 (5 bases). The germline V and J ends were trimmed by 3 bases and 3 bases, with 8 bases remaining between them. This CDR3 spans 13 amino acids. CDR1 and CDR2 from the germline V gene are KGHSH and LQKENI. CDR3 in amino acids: CASSPQDKETQYF. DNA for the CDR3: TGTGCCAGCTCACCCCAGGACAAAGAGACCCAGTACTTC.

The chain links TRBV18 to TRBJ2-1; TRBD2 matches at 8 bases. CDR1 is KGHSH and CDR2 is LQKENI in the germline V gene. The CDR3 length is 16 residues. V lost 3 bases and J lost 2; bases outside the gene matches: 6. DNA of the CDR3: TGTGCCAGCTCACCCTCTACGGGGGGGCCCTACAATGAGCAGTTCTTC. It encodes CASSPSTGGPYNEQFF.

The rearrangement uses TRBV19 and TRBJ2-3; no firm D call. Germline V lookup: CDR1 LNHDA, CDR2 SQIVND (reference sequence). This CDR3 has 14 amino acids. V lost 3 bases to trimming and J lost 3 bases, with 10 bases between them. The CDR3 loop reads CASSIGSLTDTQYF. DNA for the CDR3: TGTGCCAGTAGTATTGGCAGCTTAACAGATACGCAGTATTTT.

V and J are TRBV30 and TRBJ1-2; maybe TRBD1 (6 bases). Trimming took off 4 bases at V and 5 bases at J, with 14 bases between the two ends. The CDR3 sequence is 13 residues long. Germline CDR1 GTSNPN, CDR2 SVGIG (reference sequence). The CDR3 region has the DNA TGTGCCTGGATTCCTTTTAGGGGGTATGGCTACACCTTC. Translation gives CAWIPFRGYGYTF.

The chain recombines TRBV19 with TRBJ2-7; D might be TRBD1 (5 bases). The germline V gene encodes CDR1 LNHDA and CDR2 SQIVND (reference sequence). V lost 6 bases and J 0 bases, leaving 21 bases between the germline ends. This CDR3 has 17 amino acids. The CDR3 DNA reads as TGTGCCAGTAGCGCCCTAGGGGTACGTGACAGCTCCTACGAGCAGTACTTC. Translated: CASSALGVRDSSYEQYF.

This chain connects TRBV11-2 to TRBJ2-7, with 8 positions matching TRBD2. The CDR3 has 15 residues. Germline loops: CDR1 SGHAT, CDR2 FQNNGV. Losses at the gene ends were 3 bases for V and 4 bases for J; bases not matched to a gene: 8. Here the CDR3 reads CASSFGAGGSYEQYF. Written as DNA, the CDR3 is TGTGCCAGCAGCTTTGGGGCGGGGGGCTCTTACGAGCAGTACTTC.

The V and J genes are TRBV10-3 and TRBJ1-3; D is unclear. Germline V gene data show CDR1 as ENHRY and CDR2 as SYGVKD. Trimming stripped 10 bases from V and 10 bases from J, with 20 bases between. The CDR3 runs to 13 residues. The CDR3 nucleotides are TGTGCCAGCTCTGGACCGGCTACAGTGACCATATATTTT. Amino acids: CASSGPATVTIYF.

The CDR3 DNA follows: TGTGCCAGCAGTTTATATAGGGAATGGGTTCAGCCCCAGCATTTT. Translated, it gives CASSLYREWVQPQHF. V usage is TRBV28 and J usage is TRBJ1-5; D unresolved. V was pared by 1 base and J by 6 bases, with 13 bases between. Germline CDR1 and CDR2: MDHEN and SYDVKM. The CDR3 spans 15 residues.

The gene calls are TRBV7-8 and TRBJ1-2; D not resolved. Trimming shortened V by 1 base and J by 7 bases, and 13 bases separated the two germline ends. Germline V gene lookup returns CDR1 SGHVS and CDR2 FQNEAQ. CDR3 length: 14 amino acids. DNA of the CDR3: TGTGCCAGCAGCTTAGAGGTCCGAACTAGTGGCTACACCTTC. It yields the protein CASSLEVRTSGYTF.

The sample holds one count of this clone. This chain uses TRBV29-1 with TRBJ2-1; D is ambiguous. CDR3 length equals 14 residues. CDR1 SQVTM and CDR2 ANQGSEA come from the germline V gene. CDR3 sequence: CSYGKGGSSPEQFF. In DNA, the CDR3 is TGCAGTTATGGAAAGGGTGGCTCGAGCCCCGAGCAGTTCTTC.

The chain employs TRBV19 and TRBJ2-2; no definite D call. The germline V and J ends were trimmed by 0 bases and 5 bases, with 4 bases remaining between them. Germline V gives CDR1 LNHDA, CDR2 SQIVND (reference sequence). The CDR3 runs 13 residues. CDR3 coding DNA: TGTGCCAGTAGTATAGAATATACCGGGGAGCTGTTTTTT. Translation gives CASSIEYTGELFF.

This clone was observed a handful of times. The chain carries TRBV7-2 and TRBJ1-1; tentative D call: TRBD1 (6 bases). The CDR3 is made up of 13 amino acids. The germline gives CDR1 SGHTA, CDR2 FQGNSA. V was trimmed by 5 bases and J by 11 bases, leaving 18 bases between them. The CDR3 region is CASSPDSRGQAFF. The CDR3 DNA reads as TGTGCCAGCAGCCCGGACTCCAGGGGTCAGGCTTTCTTT.

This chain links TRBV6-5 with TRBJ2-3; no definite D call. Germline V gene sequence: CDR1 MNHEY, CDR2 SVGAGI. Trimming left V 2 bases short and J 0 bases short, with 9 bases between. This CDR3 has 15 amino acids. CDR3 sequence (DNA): TGTGCCAGCAGTTACGTACGTCAAAGCACAGATACGCAGTATTTT. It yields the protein CASSYVRQSTDTQYF.